Sequencing of this T cell receptor (beta chain) was carried out in a study of blood T cells in healthy people across ages (dated by TCRdb to the mid-2010s). Notes on the research overall: In model experiments, roughly one uniquely barcoded TCR beta cDNA molecule per two T cells was captured by template switching. Using deep sequencing normalized with unique cDNA molecular identifiers, the study measured how TCR beta repertoire diversity changes with age. Four age groups were formed from the donors: young (average approximately 17 years), middle-aged (around 39), aged (more than 55) and long-lived (more than 75). Donors of different ages were randomly distributed across sequencing lanes to avoid experimental bias. Using the same blood draw, the study looked at two additional independent replicas of 1 million unique cDNA reads for two donors, one aged 18 to 29 and the other aged 80 or older.

Donors were under 40 systemically healthy Caucasian individuals from Russia aged roughly 6 to 90 years. Around 10 milliliters of peripheral blood were drawn from each donor into EDTA-treated Vacutainer tubes. Ficoll-Paque density-gradient centrifugation was used to isolate PBMCs, with at least 6 million obtained per sample. Total RNA, at least 5 micrograms per sample, was extracted from PBMCs with Trizol reagent. For every donor, flow cytometry on a PBMC aliquot measured the percentage of naive CD45RAhigh/CD27high T cells. A word on this clonotype: No antigen is known for it. Compared with germline, one end of the junction differs, possibly owing to a read error.

The paper as a whole reports these results and caveats: Because donor CMV infection status was unknown, age-related changes in expanded clonotypes were potentially confounded. The percentage of naive T cells measured by flow cytometry correlated strongly with observed TCR beta diversity. Bulk unsorted PBMC profiling prevented conclusive comparison of naive and antigen-experienced compartments. Total diversity estimates from one million sequenced T cells were considered lower bounds and underestimates. As age increased, observed TCR beta diversity per million T cells dropped in a roughly linear way, and a significant reduction was already evident by age 40. Compared with the aged group, the long-lived group had more naive CD4+ T cells, fewer expanded clones and increased TCR diversity, a pattern suggesting age selection.

Library method: 5' RACE. Sequencing used an Illumina HiSeq 2500. A second PCR of roughly 7 to 11 cycles was performed with a sample-barcoded 5' primer and a J-beta primer mix. A template-switch 5' adaptor carrying 12 random nucleotides introduced a unique molecular identifier onto each TCR beta cDNA molecule. Each sample yielded at least 3 million CDR3-containing paired-end reads. The Mint cDNA synthesis kit, primed by a TRBC-specific oligonucleotide, was used to synthesize first-strand cDNA from all RNA. After uracil-DNA glycosylase treatment, a first 18-cycle PCR used universal primers M1SS and BC2_uni_R on all cDNA. From the authors' description of their analysis: For normalization, 1 million high-quality reads were randomly selected from each sample, with every read carrying a distinct molecular identifier. Instead of being binned into consensus sequences, reads that shared molecular identifiers were thrown out. MiTCR, run with a Q25 quality threshold and the strictest error-elimination algorithm, handled CDR3 identification, clonotype clustering and error correction. A nonparametric unseen species model with Euler transformation was used to estimate lower-bound total TCR beta diversity. TCRdb's own reprocessing of the public reads used fastp at Q25 and MiXCR and kept productive beta chains. Rows matching on CDR3 protein sequence are summarized as one entry with the most common DNA and genes. The V and J calls come from TCRdb's annotation, not from the publication. This sample holds hundreds of thousands of distinct CDR3 sequences; under 55% were observed only once. The ten biggest clones cover approximately 20% of the sample.

Inclusive of the bounding cysteine and phenylalanine, the CDR3 is 14 residues long. Here the CDR3 DNA is all that survives: 42 bases in frame from base 1. The germline V gene provides CDR1 SGHRS and CDR2 YFSETQ. The sequence joins TRBV5-1 to TRBJ1-2; TRBD1 might be the D gene, on 5 matching bases. The receptor comes from a man in his sixties in good health. Input material: blood. The sequenced DNA is TGCGCCAGCAGCTTGAGGGGAGAGGACTATGGCTACGCCTTC. Its protein product is CASSLRGEDYGYAF.